The rows below give T cell receptor beta chains drawn from one sample of a study of T cell responses to AZD1222 COVID-19 vaccine. Sequencing used immunoSEQ multiplex PCR; TCRdb keeps in-frame clones, though not all of them. Among 110,000 or so clones listed, 88% were seen once. Source: peripheral blood, taken 28 days after the second AZD1222 dose. These receptors came from an adult who received the AZD1222 COVID-19 vaccine. The CDR3 runs from the conserved cysteine through the conserved F or W. Each record gives: clone size, V gene, J gene, D gene, CDR3 protein, CDR3 DNA. D genes are given only for firm matches. Where a row states a size, it is once, few, many or the class of an expanded clone; other rows omit it.

abundance: NA
v_gene: TRBV7-2
j_gene: TRBJ2-7
d_gene: NA
CDR3aa: CASSLGSWVEQYF
CDR3nt: TGTGCCAGCAGCTTAGGATCTTGGGTCGAGCAGTACTTC

abundance: NA
v_gene: TRBV11-3
j_gene: TRBJ2-7
d_gene: TRBD1
CDR3aa: CASSLRRDSGEQYF
CDR3nt: TGTGCCAGCAGCCTCAGACGGGACAGTGGCGAGCAGTACTTC

abundance: NA
v_gene: TRBV9
j_gene: TRBJ2-3
d_gene: TRBD2
CDR3aa: CASSVGHSGGDTQYF
CDR3nt: TGTGCCAGCAGCGTAGGGCATAGCGGGGGAGATACGCAGTATTTT

abundance: NA
v_gene: TRBV2
j_gene: TRBJ1-2
d_gene: NA
CDR3aa: CASSEAAGSYGYTF
CDR3nt: TGTGCCAGCAGTGAAGCGGCAGGGAGCTATGGCTACACCTTC

abundance: NA
v_gene: TRBV7-8
j_gene: TRBJ1-1
d_gene: NA
CDR3aa: CASSPGRVVAEAFF
CDR3nt: TGTGCCAGCAGCCCGGGACGGGTAGTCGCTGAAGCTTTCTTT

abundance: few
v_gene: TRBV7-3
j_gene: TRBJ2-5
d_gene: NA
CDR3aa: CASSLAGGETQYF
CDR3nt: TGTGCCAGCAGTCTCGCGGGTGGGGAGACCCAGTACTTC

abundance: NA
v_gene: TRBV2
j_gene: TRBJ1-2
d_gene: NA
CDR3aa: CASSDLGEDYGYTF
CDR3nt: TGTGCCAGCAGTGATCTCGGGGAAGACTATGGCTACACCTTC

abundance: NA
v_gene: TRBV6-6
j_gene: TRBJ2-2
d_gene: TRBD1
CDR3aa: CASTGTVDNTGELFF
CDR3nt: TGTGCCAGTACCGGGACAGTGGATAACACCGGGGAGCTGTTTTTT

abundance: NA
v_gene: TRBV18
j_gene: TRBJ1-1
d_gene: NA
CDR3aa: CASSDLGTEAFF
CDR3nt: TGTGCCAGCTCCGACTTGGGGACTGAAGCTTTCTTT

abundance: NA
v_gene: TRBV7-2
j_gene: TRBJ2-1
d_gene: NA
CDR3aa: CASSLPAEEQFF
CDR3nt: TGTGCCAGCAGCTTACCCGCGGAGGAGCAGTTCTTC

abundance: once
v_gene: TRBV3-1/TRBV3-2
j_gene: TRBJ2-3
d_gene: NA
CDR3aa: CASSPFASDTQYF
CDR3nt: TGTGCCAGCAGCCCTTTCGCCTCAGATACGCAGTATTTT

abundance: NA
v_gene: TRBV9
j_gene: TRBJ2-5
d_gene: TRBD2
CDR3aa: CASSPGTSGGRAETQYF
CDR3nt: TGTGCCAGCAGCCCCGGGACTAGCGGGGGCCGGGCGGAGACCCAGTACTTC

abundance: once
v_gene: TRBV28
j_gene: TRBJ1-2
d_gene: NA
CDR3aa: CASSGEGVFGYTF
CDR3nt: TGTGCCAGCAGTGGCGAGGGGGTCTTTGGCTACACCTTC

abundance: NA
v_gene: TRBV27
j_gene: TRBJ2-7
d_gene: NA
CDR3aa: CASSFGGSYEQYF
CDR3nt: TGTGCCAGCAGTTTCGGGGGCTCCTACGAGCAGTACTTC

abundance: NA
v_gene: TRBV3-1/TRBV3-2
j_gene: TRBJ2-3
d_gene: TRBD2
CDR3aa: CASSRPGTRGGTQYF
CDR3nt: TGTGCCAGCAGCCGTCCCGGGACTAGGGGCGGTACGCAGTATTTT

abundance: NA
v_gene: TRBV5-1
j_gene: TRBJ1-6
d_gene: TRBD1
CDR3aa: CASSSGQGRSPLHF
CDR3nt: TGCGCCAGCAGTTCCGGACAGGGGAGATCACCCCTCCACTTT

abundance: NA
v_gene: TRBV6-2/TRBV6-3
j_gene: TRBJ1-1
d_gene: TRBD1
CDR3aa: CASSFGTGMNTEAFF
CDR3nt: TGTGCCAGCAGTTTCGGGACAGGGATGAACACTGAAGCTTTCTTT

abundance: NA
v_gene: TRBV19
j_gene: TRBJ1-1
d_gene: NA
CDR3aa: CASSIDYLRSRAFF
CDR3nt: TGTGCCAGTAGTATAGATTATCTCCGGTCGCGAGCTTTCTTT

abundance: NA
v_gene: TRBV20-1
j_gene: TRBJ2-3
d_gene: NA
CDR3aa: CSASLGRGTDTQYF
CDR3nt: TGCAGTGCTAGTCTGGGGCGGGGCACAGATACGCAGTATTTT

abundance: NA
v_gene: TRBV7-2
j_gene: TRBJ1-1
d_gene: NA
CDR3aa: CASSLASGEAFF
CDR3nt: TGTGCCAGCAGCTTAGCGTCGGGGGAAGCTTTCTTT

abundance: NA
v_gene: TRBV27
j_gene: TRBJ2-7
d_gene: NA
CDR3aa: CASRPPGRGTYEQYF
CDR3nt: TGTGCCAGCAGGCCCCCGGGACGGGGCACCTACGAGCAGTACTTC

abundance: NA
v_gene: TRBV6-6
j_gene: TRBJ1-6
d_gene: TRBD1
CDR3aa: CASSYLTGNYNSPLHF
CDR3nt: TGTGCCAGCAGTTACCTGACAGGGAACTATAATTCACCCCTCCACTTT

abundance: NA
v_gene: TRBV19
j_gene: TRBJ1-2
d_gene: TRBD1
CDR3aa: CASSKPPDRGGYTF
CDR3nt: TGTGCCAGTAGTAAGCCTCCGGACAGGGGTGGCTACACCTTC

abundance: NA
v_gene: TRBV5-8
j_gene: TRBJ1-5
d_gene: NA
CDR3aa: CASSLGQMASNQPQHF
CDR3nt: TGTGCCAGCAGCCTCGGACAGATGGCGAGCAATCAGCCCCAGCATTTT

abundance: NA
v_gene: TRBV9
j_gene: TRBJ1-1
d_gene: TRBD1
CDR3aa: CASSFRQGVFNTEAFF
CDR3nt: TGTGCCAGCAGCTTCAGACAGGGGGTATTTAACACTGAAGCTTTCTTT

abundance: NA
v_gene: TRBV4-2
j_gene: TRBJ1-4
d_gene: NA
CDR3aa: CASSAYRAVNEKLFF
CDR3nt: TGTGCCAGCAGCGCGTACAGGGCGGTTAATGAAAAACTGTTTTTT

abundance: NA
v_gene: TRBV11-2
j_gene: TRBJ1-4
d_gene: TRBD1
CDR3aa: CASSSSKGQPNEKLFF
CDR3nt: TGTGCCAGCAGCTCATCGAAGGGACAGCCAAATGAAAAACTGTTTTTT

abundance: NA
v_gene: TRBV4-1
j_gene: TRBJ2-4
d_gene: NA
CDR3aa: CASSQDRGSRDIQYF
CDR3nt: TGCGCCAGCAGCCAAGACAGGGGTTCGAGAGACATTCAGTACTTC

abundance: NA
v_gene: TRBV5-4
j_gene: TRBJ2-2
d_gene: NA
CDR3aa: CASSLDVYGELFF
CDR3nt: TGTGCCAGCAGCTTGGATGTGTACGGGGAGCTGTTTTTT

abundance: NA
v_gene: TRBV7-2
j_gene: TRBJ2-7
d_gene: TRBD1
CDR3aa: CASSLGGQDSYEQYF
CDR3nt: TGTGCCAGCAGCTTAGGGGGACAGGACTCCTACGAGCAGTACTTC

abundance: NA
v_gene: TRBV11-2
j_gene: TRBJ1-1
d_gene: NA
CDR3aa: CASSLGRVEAFF
CDR3nt: TGTGCCAGCAGCTTAGGCAGGGTTGAAGCTTTCTTT

abundance: NA
v_gene: TRBV6-1
j_gene: TRBJ1-6
d_gene: NA
CDR3aa: CASSDLSGSPLHF
CDR3nt: TGTGCCAGCAGTGATCTGTCAGGTTCACCCCTCCACTTT

abundance: few
v_gene: TRBV18
j_gene: TRBJ1-2
d_gene: NA
CDR3aa: CASSRSDGYGYTF
CDR3nt: TGTGCCAGCTCACGAAGTGATGGCTATGGCTACACCTTC